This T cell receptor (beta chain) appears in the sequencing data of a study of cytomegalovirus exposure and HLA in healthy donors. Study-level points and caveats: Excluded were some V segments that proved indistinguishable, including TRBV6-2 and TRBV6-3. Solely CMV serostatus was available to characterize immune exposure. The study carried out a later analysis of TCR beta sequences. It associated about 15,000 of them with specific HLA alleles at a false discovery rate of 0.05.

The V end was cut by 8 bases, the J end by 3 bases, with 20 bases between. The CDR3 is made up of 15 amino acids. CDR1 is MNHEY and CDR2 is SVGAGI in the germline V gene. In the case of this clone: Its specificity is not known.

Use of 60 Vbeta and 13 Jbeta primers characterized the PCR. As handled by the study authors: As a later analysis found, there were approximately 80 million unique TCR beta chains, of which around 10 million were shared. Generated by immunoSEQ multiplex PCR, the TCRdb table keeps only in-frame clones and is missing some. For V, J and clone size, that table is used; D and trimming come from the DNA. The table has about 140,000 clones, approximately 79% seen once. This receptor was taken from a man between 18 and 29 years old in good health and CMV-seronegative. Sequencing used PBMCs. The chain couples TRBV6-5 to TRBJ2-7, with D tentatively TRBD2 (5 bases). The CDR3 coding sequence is TGTGCCAGCCTTCCGGGGTTAGGGCAGAACTACGAGCAGTACTTC. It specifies CASLPGLGQNYEQYF.